These T cell receptor beta chains were read from a single sample in a study of CD8 T cells in Susac syndrome. One entry per CDR3 protein results from TCRdb running MiXCR on the immunoSEQ multiplex PCR reads. The table records over 100,000 distinct CDR3 sequences, approximately 96% of them present only once. The specimen sequenced was CD4+ T cells from PBMCs. The receptors stem from a human donor with Susac syndrome. CDR3s include the opening cysteine and the closing phenylalanine or tryptophan. Fields, in order: clone size, V gene, J gene, D gene, CDR3 protein, CDR3 DNA. A D gene is named only where the DNA matches it firmly. The size of a clone is reported for some rows only, either as once, few or many, or as a class for expanded clones.

clone_size: .; v_call: TRBV2; j_call: TRBJ2-1; d_call: .; cdr3_aa: CASSVGYNEQFF; cdr3_nt: TGTGCCAGCAGTGTCGGATACAATGAGCAGTTCTTC
clone_size: .; v_call: TRBV19; j_call: TRBJ2-2; d_call: .; cdr3_aa: CASSRARGPGELFF; cdr3_nt: TGTGCCAGTAGTAGGGCCCGGGGACCCGGGGAGCTGTTTTTT
clone_size: once; v_call: TRBV29-1; j_call: TRBJ1-2; d_call: TRBD1; cdr3_aa: CSVEGTGRSGGYTF; cdr3_nt: TGCAGCGTTGAAGGGACAGGCCGCTCCGGTGGCTACACCTTC
clone_size: .; v_call: TRBV24-1; j_call: TRBJ2-1; d_call: TRBD2; cdr3_aa: CATSDSRGKMGRGSSYNEQFF; cdr3_nt: TGTGCCACCAGTGATTCACGCGGGAAAATGGGGCGGGGGAGCTCCTACAATGAGCAGTTCTTC
clone_size: .; v_call: TRBV18; j_call: TRBJ2-3; d_call: .; cdr3_aa: CASSRLQESTDTQYF; cdr3_nt: TGTGCCAGCTCACGACTCCAGGAAAGCACAGATACGCAGTATTTT
clone_size: .; v_call: TRBV19; j_call: TRBJ1-2; d_call: .; cdr3_aa: CASSSGSLGDGYTF; cdr3_nt: TGTGCCAGTAGTTCCGGGTCCCTCGGGGATGGCTACACCTTC
clone_size: .; v_call: TRBV29-1; j_call: TRBJ2-7; d_call: TRBD2; cdr3_aa: CSVAGTSGYEQYF; cdr3_nt: TGCAGCGTAGCCGGGACTAGCGGCTACGAGCAGTACTTC
clone_size: .; v_call: TRBV7-8; j_call: TRBJ2-1; d_call: TRBD2; cdr3_aa: CASSSPPGGSSYNEQFF; cdr3_nt: TGTGCCAGCAGCTCTCCCCCTGGCGGGAGCTCCTACAATGAGCAGTTCTTC
clone_size: once; v_call: TRBV7-9; j_call: TRBJ1-1; d_call: .; cdr3_aa: CASSLEDWRGANTEAFF; cdr3_nt: TGTGCCAGCAGCTTGGAGGACTGGAGAGGGGCAAACACTGAAGCTTTCTTT
clone_size: .; v_call: TRBV7-8; j_call: TRBJ2-1; d_call: TRBD2; cdr3_aa: CASNRAGGSYNEQFF; cdr3_nt: TGTGCCAGCAACCGAGCGGGAGGCTCCTACAATGAGCAGTTCTTC